A single sample gave rise to the 9 T cell receptor beta chains below, sequenced in a study of T cell repertoires in cytomegalovirus infection. One entry per CDR3 protein results from TCRdb running MiXCR on the reads. In the table there are about 490,000 distinct CDR3 sequences, around 27% of which are singletons. The source material was PBMCs. The receptors stem from a human donor in good health (CMV status not recorded). Some clones in this sample may be carry-over from other donors' samples.

This clonotype was seen a single time. The chain couples TRBV5-4 to TRBJ2-3; the D is unclear. With 5 bases removed from V and 5 bases from J, the gap between germline ends came to 9 bases. CDR3 length equals 12 residues. Germline V lookup: CDR1 SGHNT, CDR2 YYREEE (reference sequence). CDR3 nucleotides: TGTGCCAGCAGTTGGACGGTAGATACGCAGTATTTT. Its translation is CASSWTVDTQYF.

This clonotype was observed a handful of times. The chain is built from TRBV20-1 and TRBJ2-7; TRBD2 might be the D (5 bases). This CDR3 contains 14 residues. Trimming cost V 3 bases and J 6 bases, with 18 bases left between them. CDR1 is DFQATT and CDR2 is SNEGSKA in the germline V gene (reference sequence). This chain's CDR3 is CSARGGPSGSEQYV. The CDR3 DNA sequence: TGCAGTGCTAGGGGTGGACCGTCGGGGAGCGAGCAGTACGTC.

This clonotype was counted a few times. V is TRBV23-1 and J is TRBJ1-1, with 8 bases matching TRBD1. TRBV23-1 is noted as an ORF with a role that remains uncertain. The CDR3 has 14 amino acids. V was clipped by 3 bases and J by 4 bases; unmatched bases: 4. CDR3 bases: TGCGCCAGCAGTCAGCAGGGGGCAACCACTGAAGCTTTCTTT. Residues: CASSQQGATTEAFF.

The chain is built from TRBV29-1 and TRBJ1-2; 7 nucleotides match TRBD1. The CDR3 consists of 12 residues. Trimming took 3 bases from V and 7 from J; bases not matched to a gene: 5. Germline V lookup: CDR1 SQVTM, CDR2 ANQGSEA. CDR3 sequence: CSVDRGLGGYTF. DNA of the CDR3: TGCAGCGTTGACAGGGGGTTGGGTGGCTACACCTTC.

This clonotype has just a few counts. J is TRBJ2-5 and V is TRBV5-1; the match to TRBD1 covers 7 bases. The V gene end was trimmed by 0 bases and the J gene end by 2 bases; junction bases not matched to a gene: 4. Per the germline V gene, CDR1 is SGHRS and CDR2 is YFSETQ. The CDR3 runs 15 residues. CDR3 sequence: CASSLGGTDQETQYF. CDR3 nucleotides: TGCGCCAGCAGCTTGGGAGGGACAGATCAAGAGACCCAGTACTTC.

In DNA, the CDR3 is TGTGCCAGCAGCATACCGGGACTAGCGGAGTACAATGAGCAGTTCTTC. Protein sequence: CASSIPGLAEYNEQFF. The gene calls are TRBV28 and TRBJ2-1; 11 nucleotides line up with TRBD2. Germline CDR1 and CDR2: MDHEN and SYDVKM. Losses at the gene ends were 6 bases for V and 4 bases for J; bases not matched to a gene: 8. The CDR3 is 16 amino acids.

This clonotype appeared a few times. The genes are TRBV11-2 and TRBJ2-3, with 11 bases aligning to TRBD2. V lost 6 bases and J lost 5; bases outside the gene matches: 4. There are 14 residues in the CDR3. The germline V gene has CDR1 SGHAT and CDR2 FQNNGV. This CDR3 reads CASRLAGEQDTQYF. CDR3 bases: TGTGCCAGCAGACTAGCGGGAGAACAAGATACGCAGTATTTT.

This clonotype was detected a few times. The chain carries TRBV6-6 and TRBJ2-1; the D gene is possibly TRBD2 (7 bases). The CDR3 has 14 residues. Trimming cost V 6 bases and J 10 bases, with 19 bases left between them. The germline gives CDR1 MNHNY, CDR2 SVGAGI (reference sequence). CDR3 DNA: TGTGCCAGCAGGGGGGGCGGGAGTTCATGGGAGCAGTTCTTC. Amino acid sequence: CASRGGGSSWEQFF.

This chain connects TRBV10-2 to TRBJ1-4; 9 bases fit TRBD1. This CDR3 contains 16 residues. V dropped 2 bases and J dropped 8; count of bases not matched to a gene: 9. The germline V gene encodes CDR1 WSHSY and CDR2 SAAADI. The CDR3 sequence: CASSEPGGTGNEKLFF. CDR3 coding DNA: TGCGCCAGCAGTGAGCCCGGGGGGACAGGGAACGAAAAACTGTTTTTT.